Listed here are 19 T cell receptor beta chains from one sample, sequenced in a study of T cell changes during pregnancy in multiple sclerosis. The protocol was immunoSEQ multiplex PCR, while the TCRdb copy is restricted to in-frame clones and leaves out a portion. Among approximately 32,000 clones listed, roughly nine tenths were seen once. The sequences come from CD8+ T cells from peripheral blood mononuclear cells, collected in the first trimester of pregnancy. These receptors were taken from a female donor with multiple sclerosis, enrolled in a pregnancy study.

This chain joins TRBV27 and TRBJ2-1; 9 bases are shared with TRBD1. The CDR3 sequence is 15 residues long. V gave up 6 bases and J gave up 9 bases; unmatched junction bases: 12. Germline V gene data show CDR1 as MNHEY and CDR2 as SMNVEV (reference sequence). CDR3 sequence: CASRERDRVGGEQFF. The CDR3 nucleotides are TGTGCCAGCAGAGAGCGGGACAGGGTGGGGGGTGAGCAGTTCTTC.

The chain uses TRBV4-1 and TRBJ2-2, with D tentatively TRBD1 (5 bases). CDR1 and CDR2 (germline): MGHRA, YSYEKL. V shed 2 bases and J shed 5 bases, with 9 bases lying between them. The CDR3 is 14 amino acids. Here the CDR3 DNA reads TGCGCCAGCAGCCAACCGCAGGGTACCGGGGAGCTGTTTTTT. Its translation is CASSQPQGTGELFF.

This clone was found once. The J gene is TRBJ2-1, the V gene TRBV6-6; D is unclear. Germline V CDR1 and CDR2: MNHNY, SVGAGI (reference sequence). The V end was cut by 6 bases, the J end by 7 bases, with 7 bases between. The CDR3 spans 11 residues. Here the CDR3 DNA reads TGTGCCAGCAGCCTGTCGAATGAGCAGTTCTTC. Encoded protein: CASSLSNEQFF.

This chain connects TRBV13 to TRBJ2-7; 8 bases are shared with TRBD2. Germline CDR1 PRHDT, CDR2 FYEKMQ (reference sequence). The CDR3 totals 14 residues. J was trimmed by 4 bases and V by 6 bases; bases with no gene match: 8. CDR3 DNA: TGTGCCAGCAGTACAAGCGGGGGCCGTTACGAGCAGTACTTC. It specifies CASSTSGGRYEQYF.

The genes are TRBV6-5 and TRBJ2-7, with D tentatively TRBD1 (5 bases). With 0 bases removed from V and 2 bases from J, the gap between germline ends came to 11 bases. This CDR3 has 15 residues. Germline values: CDR1 MNHEY, CDR2 SVGAGI. The CDR3 loop is CASSYSQGVPYEQYF. The CDR3, as DNA: TGTGCCAGCAGTTACTCTCAGGGTGTTCCCTACGAGCAGTACTTC.

The V and J genes are TRBV4-2 and TRBJ2-2; the D gene is possibly TRBD1 (5 bases). The CDR3 is 13 residues long. Germline V gene data show CDR1 as LGHNA and CDR2 as YNFKEQ. Trimming pared 4 bases from V and 2 bases from J, leaving 5 bases between. The CDR3 DNA reads TGTGCCAGCAGCCGGACAAACACCGGGGAGCTGTTTTTT. Translated: CASSRTNTGELFF.

This chain uses TRBV6-5 with TRBJ2-7, with 7 positions matching TRBD1. V dropped 1 base and J dropped 3; count of bases not matched to a gene: 6. The CDR3 consists of 15 residues. Germline CDR1 MNHEY, CDR2 SVGAGI. The CDR3 coding sequence is TGTGCCAGCAGTTACTTCGGACAGGCCCTCTACGAGCAGTACTTC. It specifies CASSYFGQALYEQYF.

A remark on this clone: The junction does not match germline at one end; this may be a read error. Other DNA sequences in this sample translate to the same CDR3. The chain employs TRBV7-9 and TRBJ2-3; D uncertain. Germline CDR1 and CDR2: SEHNR and FQNEAQ (reference sequence). The CDR3 loop spans 11 amino acids. The DNA for the CDR3 is TGTGCTAGCAGCTTAAGCGACCCCCAGTGTTTT. It codes for CASSLSDPQCF.

The chain combines TRBV4-3 with TRBJ1-2; tentative D call: TRBD1 (6 bases). The CDR3 sequence is 15 residues long. In germline, CDR1 is LGHNA, CDR2 YSLEER. V was clipped by 0 bases and J by 6 bases, with 14 bases between them. The CDR3 loop reads CASSQDRGGIDGYTF. DNA for the CDR3: TGCGCCAGCAGCCAAGATCGGGGGGGCATCGATGGCTACACCTTC.

The V and J genes are TRBV11-2 and TRBJ2-1; 8 nucleotides match TRBD2. The CDR3 totals 15 residues. The germline gives CDR1 SGHAT, CDR2 FQNNGV. V trimming: 1 base; J trimming: 7 bases; junction bases outside the gene matches: 6. The DNA for the CDR3 is TGTGCCAGCAGCTTAGCGGGAGGGCCAGAGAATGAGCAGTTCTTC. This translates into CASSLAGGPENEQFF.

Only a few counts were recorded for this clone. The chain couples TRBV11-2 to TRBJ1-2; D remains unclear. The CDR3 spans 16 residues. Germline V CDR1 and CDR2: SGHAT, FQNNGV. The V gene lost 1 base and the J gene lost 1 base, with 13 bases spanning the gap. CDR3 nucleotides: TGTGCCAGCAGCTTAGCGAGTGGCGGCTATAACTATGGCTACACCTTC. This encodes CASSLASGGYNYGYTF.

By its share, this clone is medium-sized. The chain uses TRBV7-6 and TRBJ2-5; the match to TRBD2 covers 7 bases. Per the germline V gene, CDR1 is SGHVS and CDR2 is FNYEAQ. CDR3 length: 14 residues. J gave up 1 base and V 5 bases, and 4 bases lay outside the gene matches. The CDR3: CASSGRDFQETQYF. DNA for the CDR3: TGTGCCAGCAGCGGGAGGGACTTCCAAGAGACCCAGTACTTC.

This clone was seen just once. The chain has TRBV5-6 and TRBJ2-7; weak D call: TRBD2 (5 bases). This CDR3 has 13 residues. Germline V lookup: CDR1 SGHDT, CDR2 YYEEEE. V dropped 4 bases and J dropped 5 bases, with 13 bases sitting between them. In DNA, the CDR3 is TGTGCCAGCAGCGTGGTAAGCGGCCACGAGCAGTACTTC. It translates to CASSVVSGHEQYF.

The chain is built from TRBV5-6 and TRBJ1-4, with D unresolved. V lost 3 bases, J lost 5 bases, and 26 bases lay in between. This CDR3 has 19 residues. Germline loops: CDR1 SGHDT, CDR2 YYEEEE. CDR3 protein: CASSSTEDVGLSKNEKLFF. CDR3 sequence (DNA): TGTGCCAGCAGCTCCACGGAGGACGTAGGACTCAGTAAGAATGAAAAACTGTTTTTT.

The CDR3 here is CASSQVGSEGYTF. The CDR3 region has the DNA TGCGCCAGCAGCCAAGTTGGTTCTGAGGGCTACACCTTC. The chain combines TRBV4-1 with TRBJ1-2; D unresolved. Germline loops: CDR1 MGHRA, CDR2 YSYEKL. The CDR3 runs 13 residues. V lost 1 base and J 8 bases, leaving 11 bases between the germline ends.

The rearrangement joins TRBV9 to TRBJ2-1; TRBD2 matches at 13 bases. V was clipped by 0 bases and J by 8 bases; unmatched bases: 5. The CDR3 is 16 residues long. Germline V gives CDR1 SGDLS, CDR2 YYNGEE. CDR3 protein: CASSVALGLAGDEQFF. As DNA, the CDR3 is TGTGCCAGCAGCGTAGCTTTAGGACTAGCGGGAGATGAGCAGTTCTTC.

A single count supports this clone. V usage is TRBV9 and J usage is TRBJ2-5; possibly TRBD2 for D (6 bases). CDR1 is SGDLS and CDR2 is YYNGEE in the germline V gene. The V and J ends lost 0 bases and 2 bases respectively, with 23 bases between them. The CDR3 runs 19 residues. The CDR3 sequence is CASSVEVSGGAGGQETQYF. DNA of the CDR3: TGTGCCAGCAGCGTAGAAGTTTCCGGCGGGGCAGGTGGACAAGAGACCCAGTACTTC.

The V call is TRBV7-9, the J call TRBJ2-1; tentatively, D is TRBD1 (5 bases). The V end lost 2 bases, the J end lost 5 bases, and 7 bases lay between the germline ends. The germline CDR1 and CDR2 sequences are SEHNR and FQNEAQ (reference sequence). This CDR3 comprises 13 residues. CDR3 in amino acids: CASSLRQNNEQFF. CDR3 sequence (DNA): TGTGCCAGCAGCTTAAGACAGAACAATGAGCAGTTCTTC.

This clone rates as medium-sized. J is TRBJ2-1 and V is TRBV7-3; a weak D match, TRBD2 (5 bases). Trimming cost V 5 bases and J 0 bases, with 14 bases left between them. Germline assignment: CDR1 SGHTA and CDR2 FQGTGA. This CDR3 is built from 16 residues. DNA of the CDR3: TGTGCCAGCAGCCCCTCCGGTGGGAGCTCCTACAATGAGCAGTTCTTC. It encodes CASSPSGGSSYNEQFF. The full variable domain, in which reference TRBV7-3 and TRBJ2-1 provide the parts outside the CDR3, is GAGVSQTPSNKVTEKGKYVELRCDPISGHTALYWYRQSLGQGPEFLIYFQGTGAADDSGLPNDRFFAVRPEGSVSTLKIQRTERGDSAVYLCASSPSGGSSYNEQFFGPGTRLTVL.